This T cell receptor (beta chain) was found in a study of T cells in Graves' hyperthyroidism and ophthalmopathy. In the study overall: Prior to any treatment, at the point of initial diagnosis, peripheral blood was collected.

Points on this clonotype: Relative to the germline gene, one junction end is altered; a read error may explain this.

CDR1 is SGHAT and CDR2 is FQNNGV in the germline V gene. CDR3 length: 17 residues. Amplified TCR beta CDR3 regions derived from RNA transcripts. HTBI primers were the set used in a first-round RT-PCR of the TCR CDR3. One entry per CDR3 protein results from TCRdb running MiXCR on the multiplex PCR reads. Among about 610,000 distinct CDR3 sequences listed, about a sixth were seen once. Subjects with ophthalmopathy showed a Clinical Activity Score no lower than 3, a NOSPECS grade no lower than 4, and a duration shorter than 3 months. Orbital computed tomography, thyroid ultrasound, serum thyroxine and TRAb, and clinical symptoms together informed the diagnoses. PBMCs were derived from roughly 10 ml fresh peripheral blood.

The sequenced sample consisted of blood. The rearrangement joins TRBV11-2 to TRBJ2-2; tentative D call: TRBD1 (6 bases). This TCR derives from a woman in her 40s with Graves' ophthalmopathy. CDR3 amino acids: CASSLPSGTTNAGELFF. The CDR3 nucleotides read TGTGCCAGCAGCTTACCTTCCGGGACAACGAACGCCGGGGAGCTGTTTTTT.